The sequence of this T cell receptor (beta chain) was determined in a study of T cell responses to AZD1222 COVID-19 vaccine. Using immunoSEQ multiplex PCR, the repertoire was profiled, and TCRdb retains in-frame clones only, with some absent. Of nearly 110,000 clones listed, roughly 87% are singletons. Points from the study as a whole: Donors skewed white British and female; clonal diversity was possibly underestimated. There were vaccine-associated CD4 TCRs across spike, dominant at 160-218 and 743-854.

This clone was found once. What it binds is not known. With 0 bases removed from V and 1 base from J, the gap between germline ends came to 12 bases. The CDR3 extends over 16 amino acids. CDR1 is SGHVS, CDR2 FQNEAQ, per germline. The clonotype was recovered from an adult in good health. The genes are TRBV7-8 and TRBJ1-1; no definite D call. Specimen: peripheral blood, collected on day 0 of AZD1222 vaccination. The CDR3, as DNA: TGTGCCAGCAGCTTAGCGCGGAGGAGTTGGAACACTGAAGCTTTCTTT. Amino acids: CASSLARRSWNTEAFF.